This TCR beta chain was captured by sequencing in a study of T cell changes during pregnancy in multiple sclerosis. Germline V gene lookup returns CDR1 GTSNPN and CDR2 SVGIG (reference sequence). Trimming removed 3 bases from V and 5 bases from J; junction bases left unmatched: 15. The CDR3 covers 17 residues. The method was immunoSEQ multiplex PCR; TCRdb's version includes in-frame clones alone and lacks a portion of them. The table shows tens of thousands of clones, with roughly 92% occurring only once. This chain connects TRBV30 to TRBJ2-2, with 7 bases lining up with TRBD1. The sequences come from peripheral blood, collected in the second trimester of pregnancy. The origin of this receptor is a female donor with multiple sclerosis, enrolled in a pregnancy study. CDR3 region: CAWSRDRVGAFTGELFF. As DNA, the CDR3 is TGTGCCTGGAGCCGTGACAGGGTGGGAGCCTTTACCGGGGAGCTGTTTTTT.